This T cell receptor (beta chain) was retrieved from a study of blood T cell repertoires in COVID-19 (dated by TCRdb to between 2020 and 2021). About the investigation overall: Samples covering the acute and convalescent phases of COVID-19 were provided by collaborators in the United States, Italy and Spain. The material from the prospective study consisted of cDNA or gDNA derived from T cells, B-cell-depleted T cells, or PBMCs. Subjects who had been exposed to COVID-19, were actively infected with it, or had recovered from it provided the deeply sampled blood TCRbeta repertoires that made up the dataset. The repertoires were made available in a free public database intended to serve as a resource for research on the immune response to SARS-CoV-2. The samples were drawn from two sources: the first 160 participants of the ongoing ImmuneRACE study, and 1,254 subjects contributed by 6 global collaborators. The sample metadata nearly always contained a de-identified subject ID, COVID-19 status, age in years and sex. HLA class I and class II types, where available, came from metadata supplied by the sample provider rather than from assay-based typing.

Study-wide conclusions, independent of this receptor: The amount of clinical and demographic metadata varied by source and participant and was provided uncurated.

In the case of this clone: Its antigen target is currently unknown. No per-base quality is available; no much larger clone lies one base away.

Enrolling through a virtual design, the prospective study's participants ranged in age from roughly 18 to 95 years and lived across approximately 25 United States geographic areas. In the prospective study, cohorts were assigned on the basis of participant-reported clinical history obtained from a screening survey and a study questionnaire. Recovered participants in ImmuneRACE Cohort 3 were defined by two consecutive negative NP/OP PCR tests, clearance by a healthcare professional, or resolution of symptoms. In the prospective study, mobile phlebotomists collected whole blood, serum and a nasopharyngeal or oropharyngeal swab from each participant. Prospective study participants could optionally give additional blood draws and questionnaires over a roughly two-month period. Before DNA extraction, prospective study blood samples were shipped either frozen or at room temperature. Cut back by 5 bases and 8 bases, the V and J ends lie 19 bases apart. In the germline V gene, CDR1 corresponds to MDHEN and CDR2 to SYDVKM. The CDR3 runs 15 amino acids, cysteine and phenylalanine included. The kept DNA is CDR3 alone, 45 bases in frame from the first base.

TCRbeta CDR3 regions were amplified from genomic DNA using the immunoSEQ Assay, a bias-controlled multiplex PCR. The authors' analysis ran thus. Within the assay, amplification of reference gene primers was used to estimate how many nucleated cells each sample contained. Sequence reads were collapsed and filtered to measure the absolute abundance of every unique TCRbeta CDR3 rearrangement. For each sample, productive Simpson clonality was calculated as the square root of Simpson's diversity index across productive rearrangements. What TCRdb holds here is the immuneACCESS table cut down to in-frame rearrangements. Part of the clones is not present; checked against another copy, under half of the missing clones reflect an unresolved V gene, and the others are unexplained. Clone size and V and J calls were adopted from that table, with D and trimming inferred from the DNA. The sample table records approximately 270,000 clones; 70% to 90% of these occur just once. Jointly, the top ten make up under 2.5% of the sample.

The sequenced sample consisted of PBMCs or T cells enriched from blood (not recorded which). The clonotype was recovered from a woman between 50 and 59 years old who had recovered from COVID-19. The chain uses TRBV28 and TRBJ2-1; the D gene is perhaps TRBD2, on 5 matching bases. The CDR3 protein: CASSSPGSGRDEQFF. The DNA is TGTGCCAGCAGTAGTCCGGGATCAGGAAGGGATGAGCAGTTCTTC.